This T cell receptor beta chain stems from a study of metastatic and nonmetastatic thyroid tumors. Study-wide points: It was reported that TCR beta diversity was significantly higher in malignant thyroid tumors than benign nodules, in blood and tumor.

This clone was found a few times. Its antigen is as yet unknown. Patients underwent thyroid surgery, and none had received any treatment before it. MiXCR re-clonotyped the PCR reads for TCRdb. Of roughly 6,500 clones listed, about 31% are singletons. The receptor's source is a female donor with papillary thyroid cancer or a benign thyroid nodule (not recorded which). Some clones in this sample may be carry-over from other donors' samples. The source material was tumor tissue.

The CDR3: CASSEGGDSLAFF. The DNA for the CDR3 is TGTGCCAGCAGTGAAGGAGGCGATAGTCTGGCTTTCTTT. The rearrangement uses TRBV6-1 and TRBJ1-1; D is ambiguous. The V gene lost 1 base and the J gene lost 11 bases, with 14 bases spanning the gap. This CDR3 has 13 amino acids. Germline CDR1 reads MNHNS; CDR2 reads SASEGT.